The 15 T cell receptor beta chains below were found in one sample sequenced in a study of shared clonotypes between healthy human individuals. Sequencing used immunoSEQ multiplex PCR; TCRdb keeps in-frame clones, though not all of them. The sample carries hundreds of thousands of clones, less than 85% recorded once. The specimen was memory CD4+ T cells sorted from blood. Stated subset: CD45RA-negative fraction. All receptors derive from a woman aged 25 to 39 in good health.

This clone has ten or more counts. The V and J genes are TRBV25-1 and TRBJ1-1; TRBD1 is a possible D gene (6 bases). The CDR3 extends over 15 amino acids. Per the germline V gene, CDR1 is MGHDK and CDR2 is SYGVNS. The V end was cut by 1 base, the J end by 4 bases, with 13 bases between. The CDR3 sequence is CASSESITGTTEAFF. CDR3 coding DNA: TGTGCCAGCAGTGAATCGATTACAGGGACCACTGAAGCTTTCTTT.

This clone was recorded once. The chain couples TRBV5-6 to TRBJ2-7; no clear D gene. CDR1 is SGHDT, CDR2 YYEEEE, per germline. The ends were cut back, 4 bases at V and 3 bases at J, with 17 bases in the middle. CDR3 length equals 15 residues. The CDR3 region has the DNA TGTGCCAGCAGCCCACGACTCCCCGGGCTCTACGAGCAGTACTTC. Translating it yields CASSPRLPGLYEQYF.

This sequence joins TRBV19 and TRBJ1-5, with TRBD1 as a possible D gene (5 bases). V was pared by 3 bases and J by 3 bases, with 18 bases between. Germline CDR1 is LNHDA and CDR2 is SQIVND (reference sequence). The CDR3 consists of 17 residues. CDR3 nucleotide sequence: TGTGCCAGTAGTATCTCAGCTGCCAGGGCGATCAATCAGCCCCAGCATTTT. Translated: CASSISAARAINQPQHF.

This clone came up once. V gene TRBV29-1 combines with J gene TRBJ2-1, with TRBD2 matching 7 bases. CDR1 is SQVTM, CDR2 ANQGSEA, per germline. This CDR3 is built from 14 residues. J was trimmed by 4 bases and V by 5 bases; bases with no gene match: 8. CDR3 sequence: CSVRGRDDYNEQFF. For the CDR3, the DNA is TGCAGCGTTCGTGGGAGGGATGATTACAATGAGCAGTTCTTC.

CDR3 DNA sequence: TGTGCCAGCAGCCTTCTACAGGGCCCCAATCAGCCCCAGCATTTT. Protein product: CASSLLQGPNQPQHF. This chain connects TRBV7-8 to TRBJ1-5; D may be TRBD1 (6 bases). Germline values: CDR1 SGHVS, CDR2 FQNEAQ. This CDR3 region has 15 residues. With 5 bases removed from V and 3 bases from J, the gap between germline ends came to 14 bases.

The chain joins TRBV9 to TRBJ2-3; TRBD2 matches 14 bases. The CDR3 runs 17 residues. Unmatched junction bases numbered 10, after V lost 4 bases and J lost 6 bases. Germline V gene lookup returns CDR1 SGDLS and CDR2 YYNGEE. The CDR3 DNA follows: TGTGCCAGCAGCAAGAATAGACTAGCGGGAGGGCCGGATACGCAGTATTTT. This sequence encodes CASSKNRLAGGPDTQYF.

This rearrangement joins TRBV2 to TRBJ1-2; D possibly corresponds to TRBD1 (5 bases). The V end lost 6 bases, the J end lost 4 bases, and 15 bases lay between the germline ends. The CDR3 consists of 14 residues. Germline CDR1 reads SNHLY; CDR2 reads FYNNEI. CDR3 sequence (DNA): TGTGCCAGCAGGGACCCTGGGGGTGGCTATGGCTACACCTTC. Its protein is CASRDPGGGYGYTF.

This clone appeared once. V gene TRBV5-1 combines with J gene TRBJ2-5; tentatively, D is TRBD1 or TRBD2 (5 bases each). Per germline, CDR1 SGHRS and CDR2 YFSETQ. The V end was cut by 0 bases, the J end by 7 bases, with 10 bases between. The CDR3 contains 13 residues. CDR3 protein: CASSLGFGGTQYF. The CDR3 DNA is TGCGCCAGCAGCTTGGGGTTTGGGGGGACCCAGTACTTC.

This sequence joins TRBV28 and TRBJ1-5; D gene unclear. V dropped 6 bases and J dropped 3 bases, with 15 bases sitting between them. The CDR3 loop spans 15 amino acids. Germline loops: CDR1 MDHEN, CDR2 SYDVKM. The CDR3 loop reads CASRKPTGLNQPQHF. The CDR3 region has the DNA TGTGCCAGCAGAAAACCGACGGGCCTCAATCAGCCCCAGCATTTT.

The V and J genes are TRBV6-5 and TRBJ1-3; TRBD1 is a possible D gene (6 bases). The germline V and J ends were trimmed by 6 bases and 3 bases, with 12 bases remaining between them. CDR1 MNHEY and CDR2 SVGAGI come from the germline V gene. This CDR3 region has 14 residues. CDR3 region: CASRNREGGNTIYF. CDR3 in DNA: TGTGCCAGCAGAAACAGGGAGGGTGGAAACACCATATATTTT.

The CDR3 DNA is TGTGCCAGCAGCTTAGAGCGGAGGGTCACCGGGGAGCTGTTTTTT. Translating it yields CASSLERRVTGELFF. J is TRBJ2-2 and V is TRBV11-2; tentative D call: TRBD2 (6 bases). This CDR3 is built from 15 residues. Germline loops: CDR1 SGHAT, CDR2 FQNNGV. V gave up 0 bases and J gave up 4 bases, with 9 bases separating them.

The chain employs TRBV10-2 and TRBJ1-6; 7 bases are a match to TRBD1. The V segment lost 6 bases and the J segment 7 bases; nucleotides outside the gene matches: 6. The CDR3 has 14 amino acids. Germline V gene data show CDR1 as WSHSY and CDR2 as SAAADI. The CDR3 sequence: CASRVGTDNSPLHF. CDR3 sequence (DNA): TGCGCCAGCAGAGTCGGGACAGACAATTCACCCCTCCACTTT.

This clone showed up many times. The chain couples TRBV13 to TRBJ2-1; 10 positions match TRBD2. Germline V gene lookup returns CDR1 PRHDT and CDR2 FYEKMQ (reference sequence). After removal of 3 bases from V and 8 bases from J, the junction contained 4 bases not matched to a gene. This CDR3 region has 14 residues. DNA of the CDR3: TGTGCCAGCAGCTTGGCCGGGACTAGCGATGAGCAGTTCTTC. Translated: CASSLAGTSDEQFF. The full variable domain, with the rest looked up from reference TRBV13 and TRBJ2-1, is AAGVIQSPRHLIKEKRETATLKCYPIPRHDTVYWYQQGPGQDPQFLISFYEKMQSDKGSIPDRFSAQQFSDYHSELNMSSLELGDSALYFCASSLAGTSDEQFFGPGTRLTVL.

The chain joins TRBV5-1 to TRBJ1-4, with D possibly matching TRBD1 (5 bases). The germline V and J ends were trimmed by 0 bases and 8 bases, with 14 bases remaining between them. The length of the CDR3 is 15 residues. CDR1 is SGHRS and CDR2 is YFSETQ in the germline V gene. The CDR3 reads CASSLEGRAGEKLFF. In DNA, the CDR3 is TGCGCCAGCAGCTTGGAAGGCAGGGCAGGGGAAAAACTGTTTTTT.

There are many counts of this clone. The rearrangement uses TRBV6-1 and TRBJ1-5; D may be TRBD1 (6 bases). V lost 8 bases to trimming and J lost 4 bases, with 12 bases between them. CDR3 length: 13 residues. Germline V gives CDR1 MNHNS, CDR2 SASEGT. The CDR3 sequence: CASWDNWNQPQHF. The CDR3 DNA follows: TGTGCCAGCTGGGACAACTGGAATCAGCCCCAGCATTTT.